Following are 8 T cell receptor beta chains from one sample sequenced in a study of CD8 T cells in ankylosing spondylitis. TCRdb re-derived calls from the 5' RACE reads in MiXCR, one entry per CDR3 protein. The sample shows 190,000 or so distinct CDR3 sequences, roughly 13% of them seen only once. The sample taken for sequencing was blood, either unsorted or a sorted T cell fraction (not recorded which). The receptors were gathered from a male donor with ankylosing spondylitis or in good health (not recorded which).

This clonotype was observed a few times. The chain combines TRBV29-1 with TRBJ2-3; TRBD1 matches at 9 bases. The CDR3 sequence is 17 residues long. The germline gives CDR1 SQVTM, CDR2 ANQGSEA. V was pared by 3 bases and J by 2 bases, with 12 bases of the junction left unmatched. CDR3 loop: CSVDGTGPIDLTDTQYF. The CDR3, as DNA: TGCAGCGTTGATGGGACAGGGCCAATAGATCTCACAGATACGCAGTATTTT.

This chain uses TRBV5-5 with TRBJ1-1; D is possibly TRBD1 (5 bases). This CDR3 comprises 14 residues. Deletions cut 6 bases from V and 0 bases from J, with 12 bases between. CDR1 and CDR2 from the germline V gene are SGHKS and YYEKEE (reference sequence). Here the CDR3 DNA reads TGTGCCAGCACCCCAGGGTCTGTGAACACTGAAGCTTTCTTT. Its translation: CASTPGSVNTEAFF.

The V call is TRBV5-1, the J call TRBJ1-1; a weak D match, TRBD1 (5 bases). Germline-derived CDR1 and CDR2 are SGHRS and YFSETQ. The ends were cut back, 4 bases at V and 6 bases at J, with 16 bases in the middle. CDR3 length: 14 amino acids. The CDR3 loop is CASSGHWGVSEAFF. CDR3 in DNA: TGCGCCAGCAGCGGACACTGGGGGGTGTCTGAAGCTTTCTTT.

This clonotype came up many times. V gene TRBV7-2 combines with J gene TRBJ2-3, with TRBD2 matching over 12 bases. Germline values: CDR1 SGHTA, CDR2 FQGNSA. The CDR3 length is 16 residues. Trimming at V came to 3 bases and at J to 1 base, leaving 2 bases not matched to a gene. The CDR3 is CASSFSSGGGTDTQYF. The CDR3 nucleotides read TGTGCCAGCAGCTTTTCTAGCGGGGGGGGCACAGATACGCAGTATTTT.

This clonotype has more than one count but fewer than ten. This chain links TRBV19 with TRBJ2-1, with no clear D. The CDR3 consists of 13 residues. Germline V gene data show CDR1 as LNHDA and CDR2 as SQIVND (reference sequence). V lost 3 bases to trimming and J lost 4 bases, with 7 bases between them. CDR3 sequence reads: CASSIAVYNEQFF. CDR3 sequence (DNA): TGTGCCAGTAGTATTGCGGTTTACAATGAGCAGTTCTTC.

CDR3 nucleotide sequence: TGCGCCAGCAGCCAAGATCCAGGGATTGGAGATACGCAGTATTTT. Protein product: CASSQDPGIGDTQYF. The chain combines TRBV4-1 with TRBJ2-3; D possibly corresponds to TRBD1 (5 bases). The V gene's germline CDR1 is MGHRA and CDR2 YSYEKL. Trimming stripped 0 bases from V and 5 bases from J, with 12 bases between. This CDR3 has 15 residues.

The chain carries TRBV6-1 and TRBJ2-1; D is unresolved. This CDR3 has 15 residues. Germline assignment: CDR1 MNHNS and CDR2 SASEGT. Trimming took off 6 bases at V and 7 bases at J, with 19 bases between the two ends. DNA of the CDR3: TGTGCCAGCAGCGGGTCCACGGCTTCCCGAAATGAGCAGTTCTTC. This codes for CASSGSTASRNEQFF.

The CDR3 DNA reads as TGCGCCAGCAGCTGGGACACTCCGATCTACGAGCAGTACTTC. This codes for CASSWDTPIYEQYF. This chain connects TRBV5-1 to TRBJ2-7; D is possibly TRBD1 (6 bases). Per germline, CDR1 SGHRS and CDR2 YFSETQ. The length of the CDR3 is 14 residues. V was shortened by 3 bases and J by 3 bases, with 13 bases between the two germline ends. Looking up the rest from reference TRBV5-1 and TRBJ2-7 gives the full variable domain: KAGVTQTPRYLIKTRGQQVTLSCSPISGHRSVSWYQQTPGQGLQFLFEYFSETQRNKGNFPGRFSGRQFSNSRSEMNVSTLELGDSALYLCASSWDTPIYEQYFGPGTRLTVT.